This T cell receptor beta chain was recorded in a study of blood T cell repertoires in COVID-19. Study overall: The United States, Italy and Spain provided the acute and convalescent COVID-19 samples. Nucleic acid was either cDNA or gDNA, and it came from T cells, B-cell-depleted T cells, or PBMCs.

As processed by the authors: Reference gene primer amplification gave nucleated cell count estimates. Here immunoSEQ multiplex PCR was the method, and the copy in TCRdb shows in-frame clones only, minus some. D and trimming were read from the DNA, whereas the V and J calls and clone size are those reported in that table. The sample contains around 160,000 clones, 80% to 90% of which appear only once. With 5 bases clipped from V and 5 bases from J, the junction kept 5 bases outside the gene matches. CDR3 length equals 14 residues. The germline V gene encodes CDR1 SEHNR and CDR2 FQNEAQ (reference sequence).

Input material: peripheral blood. The rearrangement uses TRBV7-9 and TRBJ1-5; 8 bases fit TRBD1. This receptor was taken from a human donor in a cohort sampled during active COVID-19. The CDR3: CASSQGQGHQPQHF. CDR3 in DNA: TGTGCCAGCAGCCAAGGACAGGGCCATCAGCCCCAGCATTTT.